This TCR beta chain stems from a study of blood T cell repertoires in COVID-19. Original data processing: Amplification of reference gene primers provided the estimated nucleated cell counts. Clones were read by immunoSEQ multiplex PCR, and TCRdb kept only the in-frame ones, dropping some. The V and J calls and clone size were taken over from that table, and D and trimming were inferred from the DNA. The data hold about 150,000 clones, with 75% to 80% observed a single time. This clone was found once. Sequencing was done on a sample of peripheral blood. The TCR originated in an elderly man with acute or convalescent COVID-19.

CDR3 nucleotide sequence: TGTGCCAGCAGCGGGACAGAAAACTATGGCTACACCTTC. As protein: CASSGTENYGYTF. This chain uses TRBV6-5 with TRBJ1-2; 7 bases line up with TRBD1. The CDR3 runs to 13 residues. The germline gives CDR1 MNHEY, CDR2 SVGAGI. The V gene end was trimmed by 6 bases and the J gene end by 2 bases; junction bases not matched to a gene: 3.